These T cell receptor beta chains were read from a single sample in a study of blood T cell repertoires in COVID-19. The data were produced by immunoSEQ multiplex PCR, yet TCRdb's version contains in-frame clones alone and is incomplete. The table records about 200,000 clones, over 75% of them present only once. Sequencing was performed on peripheral blood. The source is a man aged 35 to 55 with active or convalescent COVID-19. CDR3s include the opening cysteine and the closing phenylalanine or tryptophan. The D gene is left open where the match is weak. For some rows the clone size is stated as once, few or many, or as a class when expanded; others skip it.

clone size: many; V gene: TRBV19; J gene: TRBJ1-5; D gene: NA; CDR3 DNA: TGTGCCAGTACCTCATATACCGGGACTGGGAATCAGCCCCAGCATTTT; CDR3 protein: CASTSYTGTGNQPQHF
clone size: NA; V gene: TRBV6-5; J gene: TRBJ2-1; D gene: NA; CDR3 DNA: TGTGCCAGCAGTTACTCGACTCTGGGCAATGAGCAGTTCTTC; CDR3 protein: CASSYSTLGNEQFF
clone size: NA; V gene: TRBV6-4; J gene: TRBJ1-5; D gene: NA; CDR3 DNA: TGTGCCAGCAGTGTCAGCGCGGGTCAGCCCCAGCATTTT; CDR3 protein: CASSVSAGQPQHF
clone size: few; V gene: TRBV21-1; J gene: TRBJ1-5; D gene: NA; CDR3 DNA: TGTGCCAGCAGCAAAGGGGGCACAGTCAATCAGCCCCAGCATTTT; CDR3 protein: CASSKGGTVNQPQHF
clone size: NA; V gene: TRBV5-4; J gene: TRBJ2-1; D gene: TRBD2; CDR3 DNA: TGTGCCAGCAGCTGGCCGGCGGGGGGCTCGGATGAGCAGTTCTTC; CDR3 protein: CASSWPAGGSDEQFF
clone size: NA; V gene: TRBV7-2; J gene: TRBJ2-1; D gene: NA; CDR3 DNA: TGTGCCAGCAGCTTTCAAGGGGGCTCCTACAATGAGCAGTTCTTC; CDR3 protein: CASSFQGGSYNEQFF
clone size: NA; V gene: TRBV5-1; J gene: TRBJ2-7; D gene: NA; CDR3 DNA: TGCGCCAGCAGCTTGGAGGGGGGGAACGTCGAGCAGTACTTC; CDR3 protein: CASSLEGGNVEQYF
clone size: NA; V gene: TRBV20-1; J gene: TRBJ2-7; D gene: TRBD2; CDR3 DNA: TGCAGTGCTAGTATGCGGGGAGTAGCGGGACTGCAGTACTTC; CDR3 protein: CSASMRGVAGLQYF
clone size: NA; V gene: TRBV5-1; J gene: TRBJ1-6; D gene: NA; CDR3 DNA: TGCGCCAGCTCGAGCGGGGGGGCCCTCTTTAATTCACCCCTCCACTTT; CDR3 protein: CASSSGGALFNSPLHF
clone size: NA; V gene: TRBV2; J gene: TRBJ2-2; D gene: TRBD1; CDR3 DNA: TGTGCCAGCGCTACAGGGGAGACCGGGGAGCTGTTTTTT; CDR3 protein: CASATGETGELFF
clone size: NA; V gene: TRBV21-1; J gene: TRBJ1-5; D gene: NA; CDR3 DNA: TGTGCCAGCAGCAAAGAGGCGAGTCCCTCGGGGGGCAATCAGCCCCAGCATTTT; CDR3 protein: CASSKEASPSGGNQPQHF
clone size: NA; V gene: TRBV4-1; J gene: TRBJ2-7; D gene: TRBD2; CDR3 DNA: TGCGCCAGCAGCCAAGAAGCGGGGGCCCTCTCCTACGAGCAGTACTTC; CDR3 protein: CASSQEAGALSYEQYF
clone size: NA; V gene: TRBV7-3; J gene: TRBJ2-1; D gene: TRBD2; CDR3 DNA: TGTGCCAGCAGCCCCGGGACTAGCGGGAGTGTAAATGAGCAGTTCTTC; CDR3 protein: CASSPGTSGSVNEQFF
clone size: NA; V gene: TRBV18; J gene: TRBJ1-2; D gene: NA; CDR3 DNA: TGTGCCAGCTCACTCTCCTCGACAGAAATCTATGGCTACACCTTC; CDR3 protein: CASSLSSTEIYGYTF
clone size: NA; V gene: TRBV5-1; J gene: TRBJ2-3; D gene: TRBD2; CDR3 DNA: TGCGCCAGCAGCTTGGGGACTAGCGGGAGTAGGGGTACGCAGTATTTT; CDR3 protein: CASSLGTSGSRGTQYF
clone size: NA; V gene: TRBV27; J gene: TRBJ1-6; D gene: NA; CDR3 DNA: TGTGCCAGCAGCCTCTCCCTACCCTATAATTCACCCCTCCACTTT; CDR3 protein: CASSLSLPYNSPLHF
clone size: NA; V gene: TRBV27; J gene: TRBJ2-1; D gene: TRBD2; CDR3 DNA: TGTGCCAGCAGTTTTGTCTTGCGAGCGGGGGAATCCTACAATGAGCAGTTCTTC; CDR3 protein: CASSFVLRAGESYNEQFF
clone size: NA; V gene: TRBV2; J gene: TRBJ1-2; D gene: NA; CDR3 DNA: TGTGCCAGCAGTGAATTTGGCCGTAAGGCTAGCTATGGCTACACCTTC; CDR3 protein: CASSEFGRKASYGYTF
clone size: NA; V gene: TRBV10-1; J gene: TRBJ1-6; D gene: TRBD1; CDR3 DNA: TGCGCCAGCAGTGAGCGGCAGGGGGGTTCACCCCTCCACTTT; CDR3 protein: CASSERQGGSPLHF
clone size: NA; V gene: TRBV27; J gene: TRBJ2-3; D gene: NA; CDR3 DNA: TGTGCCAGCAGTTTGAAAGCGGATAGCACAGATACGCAGTATTTT; CDR3 protein: CASSLKADSTDTQYF
clone size: NA; V gene: TRBV1; J gene: TRBJ1-5; D gene: NA; CDR3 DNA: TGCACCAGCAGCCAAGATCTATCAGGGGCACCCAATCAGCCCCAGCATTTT; CDR3 protein: CTSSQDLSGAPNQPQHF
clone size: many; V gene: TRBV2; J gene: TRBJ2-7; D gene: TRBD2; CDR3 DNA: TGTGCCAGCAGTGTAAGCGGGAGTAATTACGAGCAGTACTTC; CDR3 protein: CASSVSGSNYEQYF
clone size: NA; V gene: TRBV30; J gene: TRBJ2-3; D gene: TRBD2; CDR3 DNA: TGTGCCTGGAGTGTGGGACTAGTAAGCACAGATACGCAGTATTTT; CDR3 protein: CAWSVGLVSTDTQYF
clone size: few; V gene: TRBV5-4; J gene: TRBJ1-1; D gene: TRBD1; CDR3 DNA: TGTGCCAGCAGCGTCGACAGGGTAGGAGCTTTCTTT; CDR3 protein: CASSVDRVGAFF
clone size: NA; V gene: TRBV3-1/TRBV3-2; J gene: TRBJ1-1; D gene: NA; CDR3 DNA: TGTGCCAGCAGCCAAGTGGTCGGGGACACTGAAGCTTTCTTT; CDR3 protein: CASSQVVGDTEAFF
clone size: NA; V gene: TRBV7-9; J gene: TRBJ1-4; D gene: TRBD1; CDR3 DNA: TGTGCCAGCAATGACAGGGAGGTGGAAAAACTGTTTTTT; CDR3 protein: CASNDREVEKLFF
clone size: NA; V gene: TRBV6-4; J gene: TRBJ2-1; D gene: NA; CDR3 DNA: TGTGCCAGCAGTGACTCAGGAAGGGGGTCCTACAATGAGCAGTTCTTC; CDR3 protein: CASSDSGRGSYNEQFF
clone size: NA; V gene: TRBV27; J gene: TRBJ2-3; D gene: TRBD2; CDR3 DNA: TGTGCCAGCAGTTTACTTAGCGGGAGGGCACCGGATACGCAGTATTTT; CDR3 protein: CASSLLSGRAPDTQYF
clone size: NA; V gene: TRBV11-2; J gene: TRBJ2-1; D gene: NA; CDR3 DNA: TGTGCCAGCAGCTTAGGGCTAGCCGATGAGCAGTTCTTC; CDR3 protein: CASSLGLADEQFF
clone size: few; V gene: TRBV2; J gene: TRBJ2-5; D gene: NA; CDR3 DNA: TGTGCCAGCAGAAGGCGACAGGTCCAGGAGACCCAGTACTTC; CDR3 protein: CASRRRQVQETQYF
clone size: NA; V gene: TRBV4-2; J gene: TRBJ1-5; D gene: TRBD1; CDR3 DNA: TGTGCCAGCAGCCAAGCGCCAACCGGGACAGGGTTGAGGCATCAGCCCCAGCATTTT; CDR3 protein: CASSQAPTGTGLRHQPQHF
clone size: NA; V gene: TRBV27; J gene: TRBJ2-7; D gene: NA; CDR3 DNA: TGTGCCAGCAGTTCAGGTTCCAGCTACGAGCAGTACTTC; CDR3 protein: CASSSGSSYEQYF
clone size: NA; V gene: TRBV10-1; J gene: TRBJ1-4; D gene: TRBD1; CDR3 DNA: TGCGCCAGCAGTGCGGCAGGGGGAGAAAAACTGTTTTTT; CDR3 protein: CASSAAGGEKLFF
clone size: once; V gene: TRBV29-1; J gene: TRBJ2-5; D gene: NA; CDR3 DNA: TGCAGCGTCACAGAGTACCAAGAGACCCAGTACTTC; CDR3 protein: CSVTEYQETQYF
clone size: NA; V gene: TRBV13; J gene: TRBJ2-7; D gene: TRBD1; CDR3 DNA: TGTGCCAGCAGCTCGTCCGGACAGGGTTTTCTGGACGAGCAGTACTTC; CDR3 protein: CASSSSGQGFLDEQYF